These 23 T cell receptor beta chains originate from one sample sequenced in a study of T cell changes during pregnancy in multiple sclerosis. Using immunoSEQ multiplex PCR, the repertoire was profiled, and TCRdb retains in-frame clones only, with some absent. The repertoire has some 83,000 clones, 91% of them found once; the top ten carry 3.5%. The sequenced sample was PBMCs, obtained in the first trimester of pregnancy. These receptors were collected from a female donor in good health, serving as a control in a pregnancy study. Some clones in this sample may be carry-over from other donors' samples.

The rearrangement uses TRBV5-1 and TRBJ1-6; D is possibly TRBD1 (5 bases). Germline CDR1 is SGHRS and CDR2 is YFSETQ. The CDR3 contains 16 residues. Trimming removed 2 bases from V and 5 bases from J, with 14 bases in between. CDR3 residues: CASSFAGGKDNSPLHF. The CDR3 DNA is TGCGCCAGCAGCTTCGCGGGGGGTAAGGATAATTCACCCCTCCACTTT.

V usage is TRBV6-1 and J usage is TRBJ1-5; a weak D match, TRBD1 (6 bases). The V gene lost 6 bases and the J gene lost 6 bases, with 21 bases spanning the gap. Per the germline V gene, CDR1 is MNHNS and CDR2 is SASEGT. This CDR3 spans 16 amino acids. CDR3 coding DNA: TGTGCCAGCAGCGAACATCAAACAGGGTTGGGTCAGCCCCAGCATTTT. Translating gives CASSEHQTGLGQPQHF.

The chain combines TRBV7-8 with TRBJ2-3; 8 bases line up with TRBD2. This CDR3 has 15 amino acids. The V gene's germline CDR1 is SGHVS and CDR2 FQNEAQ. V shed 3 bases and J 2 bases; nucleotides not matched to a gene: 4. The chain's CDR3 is CASSFQRGSTDTQYF. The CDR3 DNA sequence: TGTGCCAGCAGCTTTCAGCGGGGGTCCACAGATACGCAGTATTTT.

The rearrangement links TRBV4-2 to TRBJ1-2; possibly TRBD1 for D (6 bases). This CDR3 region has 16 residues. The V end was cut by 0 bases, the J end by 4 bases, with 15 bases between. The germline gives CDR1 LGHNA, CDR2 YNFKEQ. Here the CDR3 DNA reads TGTGCCAGCAGCCAAGATCGGACAGCCGCACTCTATGGCTACACCTTC. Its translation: CASSQDRTAALYGYTF.

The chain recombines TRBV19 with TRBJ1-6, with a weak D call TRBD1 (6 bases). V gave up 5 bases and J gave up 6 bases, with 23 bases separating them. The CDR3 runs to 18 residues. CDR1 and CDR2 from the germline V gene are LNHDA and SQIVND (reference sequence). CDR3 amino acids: CASSPTRKGGTGNSPLHF. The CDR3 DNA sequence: TGTGCCAGTAGTCCAACCAGGAAGGGGGGGACGGGTAATTCACCCCTCCACTTT. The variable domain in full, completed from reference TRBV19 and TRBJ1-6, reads DGGITQSPKYLFRKEGQNVTLSCEQNLNHDAMYWYRQDPGQGLRLIYYSQIVNDFQKGDIAEGYSVSREKKESFPLTVTSAQKNPTAFYLCASSPTRKGGTGNSPLHFGNGTRLTVT.

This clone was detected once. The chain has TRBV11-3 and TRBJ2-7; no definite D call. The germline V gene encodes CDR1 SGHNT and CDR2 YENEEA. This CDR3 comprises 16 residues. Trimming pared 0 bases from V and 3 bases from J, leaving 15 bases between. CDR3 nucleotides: TGTGCCAGCAGCTTAGAAGATGAGTATTACGGCTACGAGCAGTACTTC. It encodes CASSLEDEYYGYEQYF.

CDR3 sequence: CASSKGLAGSRQYF. CDR3 sequence (DNA): TGTGCCAGTAGTAAGGGACTAGCGGGAAGCCGGCAGTATTTT. The chain joins TRBV19 to TRBJ2-3; TRBD2 agrees at 13 bases. V shed 4 bases, J shed 11 bases, and the junction held 6 bases outside the gene matches. The germline V gene encodes CDR1 LNHDA and CDR2 SQIVND (reference sequence). This CDR3 has 14 amino acids.

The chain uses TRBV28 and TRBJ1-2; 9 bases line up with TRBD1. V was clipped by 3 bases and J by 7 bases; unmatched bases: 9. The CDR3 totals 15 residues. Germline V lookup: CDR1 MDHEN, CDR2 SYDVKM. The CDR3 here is CASSFGGTGLGGYTF. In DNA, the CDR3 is TGTGCCAGCAGTTTCGGGGGGACAGGGTTGGGTGGCTACACCTTC.

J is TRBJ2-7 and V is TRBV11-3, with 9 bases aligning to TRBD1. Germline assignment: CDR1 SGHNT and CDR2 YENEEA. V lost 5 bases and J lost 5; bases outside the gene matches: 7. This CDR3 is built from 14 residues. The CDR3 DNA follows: TGTGCCAGCAGCCGGACAGGGGAAGTACACGAGCAGTACTTC. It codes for CASSRTGEVHEQYF.

The CDR3: CASSLSGQINNEQFF. CDR3 DNA sequence: TGCGCCAGCAGCCTGTCGGGACAGATTAACAATGAGCAGTTCTTC. The chain links TRBV4-1 to TRBJ2-1; 7 positions match TRBD1. From germline, CDR1 is MGHRA and CDR2 YSYEKL. V gave up 4 bases and J gave up 5 bases; unmatched junction bases: 8. The CDR3 has 15 amino acids.

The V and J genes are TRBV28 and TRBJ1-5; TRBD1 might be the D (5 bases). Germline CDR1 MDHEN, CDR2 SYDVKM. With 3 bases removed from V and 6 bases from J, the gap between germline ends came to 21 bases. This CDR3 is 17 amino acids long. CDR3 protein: CASSLIVIGQGGQPQHF. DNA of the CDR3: TGTGCCAGCAGTTTGATTGTTATTGGGCAGGGAGGTCAGCCCCAGCATTTT.

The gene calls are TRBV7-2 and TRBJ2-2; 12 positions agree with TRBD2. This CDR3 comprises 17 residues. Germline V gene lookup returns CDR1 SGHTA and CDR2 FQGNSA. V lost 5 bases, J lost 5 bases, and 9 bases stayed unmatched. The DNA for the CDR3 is TGTGCCAGCAGCCCCACCATGACTAGCGGGAGTACCGGGGAGCTGTTTTTT. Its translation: CASSPTMTSGSTGELFF.

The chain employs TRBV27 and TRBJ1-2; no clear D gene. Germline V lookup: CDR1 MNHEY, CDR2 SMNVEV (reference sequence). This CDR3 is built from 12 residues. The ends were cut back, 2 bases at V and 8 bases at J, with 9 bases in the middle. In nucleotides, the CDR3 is TGTGCCAGCAGTTTAAGAGGGCTCGGCTACACCTTC. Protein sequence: CASSLRGLGYTF.

CDR3 bases: TGCGCCAGCAGCTTGGCGGGACACTCCTACGAGCAGTACTTC. Its protein is CASSLAGHSYEQYF. The gene calls are TRBV5-1 and TRBJ2-7; the D gene is possibly TRBD1 (6 bases). CDR1 SGHRS and CDR2 YFSETQ come from the germline V gene. The CDR3 is 14 residues long. V gave up 0 bases and J gave up 0 bases, with 7 bases separating them.

CDR3 bases: TGTGCCAGCAGTGACCTGACAGGGGATACGAACACTGAAGCTTTCTTT. Translation: CASSDLTGDTNTEAFF. This chain links TRBV25-1 with TRBJ1-1, with 8 bases matching TRBD1. The trim removed 3 bases at V and 1 base at J, leaving 7 bases unmatched. Germline V lookup: CDR1 MGHDK, CDR2 SYGVNS. This CDR3 comprises 16 residues.

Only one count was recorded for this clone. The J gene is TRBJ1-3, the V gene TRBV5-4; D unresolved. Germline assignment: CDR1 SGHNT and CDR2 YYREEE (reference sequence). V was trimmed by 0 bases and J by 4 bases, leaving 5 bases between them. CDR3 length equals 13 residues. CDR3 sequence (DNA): TGTGCCAGCAGCTTGGCCGGGGGAAACACCATATATTTT. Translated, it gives CASSLAGGNTIYF.

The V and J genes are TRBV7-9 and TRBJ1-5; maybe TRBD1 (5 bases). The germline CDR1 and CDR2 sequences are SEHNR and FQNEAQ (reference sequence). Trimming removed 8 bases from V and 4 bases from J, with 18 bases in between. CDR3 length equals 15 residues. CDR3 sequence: CASAPGRVGNQPQHF. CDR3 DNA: TGTGCCAGCGCCCCGGGCAGGGTGGGGAATCAGCCCCAGCATTTT.

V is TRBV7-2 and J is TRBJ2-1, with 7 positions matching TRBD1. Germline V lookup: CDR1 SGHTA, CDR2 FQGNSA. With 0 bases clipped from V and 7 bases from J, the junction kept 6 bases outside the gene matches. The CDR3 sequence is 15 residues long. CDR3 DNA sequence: TGTGCCAGCAGCTTAGCGCTTTCCAGGGGGAATGAGCAGTTCTTC. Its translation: CASSLALSRGNEQFF. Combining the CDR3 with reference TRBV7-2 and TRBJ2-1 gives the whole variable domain GAGVSQSPSNKVTEKGKDVELRCDPISGHTALYWYRQSLGQGLEFLIYFQGNSAPDKSGLPSDRFSAERTGGSVSTLTIQRTQQEDSAVYLCASSLALSRGNEQFFGPGTRLTVL.

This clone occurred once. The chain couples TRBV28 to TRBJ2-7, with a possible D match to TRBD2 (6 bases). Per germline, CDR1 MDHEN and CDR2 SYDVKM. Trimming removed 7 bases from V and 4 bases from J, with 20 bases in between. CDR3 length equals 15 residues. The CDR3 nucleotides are TGTGCCAGCATTATGACCGGGACTGCCATATACGAGCAGTACTTC. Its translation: CASIMTGTAIYEQYF.

CDR3 sequence: CASSRTSGVHNEQFF. The CDR3 DNA follows: TGTGCCAGCAGCCGGACTAGCGGGGTACACAATGAGCAGTTCTTC. V gene TRBV7-2 combines with J gene TRBJ2-1; 12 bases fit TRBD2. Germline CDR1 reads SGHTA; CDR2 reads FQGNSA. This CDR3 is 15 amino acids long. With 5 bases clipped from V and 5 bases from J, the junction kept 4 bases outside the gene matches.

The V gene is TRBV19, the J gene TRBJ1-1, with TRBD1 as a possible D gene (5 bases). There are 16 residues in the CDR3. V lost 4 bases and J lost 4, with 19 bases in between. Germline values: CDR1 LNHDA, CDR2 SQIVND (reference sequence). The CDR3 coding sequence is TGTGCCAGTAGTACCCGGGGGTTAGGGTGGAGCACTGAAGCTTTCTTT. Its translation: CASSTRGLGWSTEAFF.

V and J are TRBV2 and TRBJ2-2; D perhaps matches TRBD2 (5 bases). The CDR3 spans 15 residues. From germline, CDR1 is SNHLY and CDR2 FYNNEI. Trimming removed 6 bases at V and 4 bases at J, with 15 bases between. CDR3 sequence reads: CASRSEGGTTGELFF. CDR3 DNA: TGTGCCAGCAGGAGTGAAGGAGGAACCACCGGGGAGCTGTTTTTT. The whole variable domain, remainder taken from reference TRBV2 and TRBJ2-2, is EPEVTQTPSHQVTQMGQEVILRCVPISNHLYFYWYRQILGQKVEFLVSFYNNEISEKSEIFDDQFSVERPDGSNFTLKIRSTKLEDSAMYFCASRSEGGTTGELFFGEGSRLTVL.

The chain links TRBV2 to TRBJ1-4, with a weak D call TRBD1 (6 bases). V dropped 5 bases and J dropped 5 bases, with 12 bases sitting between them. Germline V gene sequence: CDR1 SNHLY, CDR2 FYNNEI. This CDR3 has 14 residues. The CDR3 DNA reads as TGTGCCAGCAGTATACAGGGCCGAAATGAAAAACTGTTTTTT. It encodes CASSIQGRNEKLFF.